This T cell receptor (beta chain) was recovered during a study of CD8 T cells in ankylosing spondylitis. J was trimmed by 2 bases and V by 3 bases; bases with no gene match: 5. The germline V gene encodes CDR1 SGDLS and CDR2 YYNGEE. This CDR3 is 15 amino acids long. One entry per CDR3 protein results from TCRdb running MiXCR on the 5' RACE reads. The sample lists more than 25,000 distinct CDR3 sequences, about 5.2% occurring once. Study results and caveats: It appeared that ankylosing spondylitis blood was characterized by a TCR beta motif of several highly homologous variants. Previously reported in reactive arthritis synovial fluid and blood were some of the motif variants.

This clonotype was seen many times. The target antigen is unknown. The clonotype was recovered from a female donor with ankylosing spondylitis or in good health (not recorded which). The V gene is TRBV9, the J gene TRBJ1-1, with 9 bases matching TRBD1. What was sequenced was blood, either unsorted or a sorted T cell fraction (not recorded which). Here the CDR3 DNA reads TGTGCCAGCAGCGGGGACAGGGCGGAAAACACTGAAGCTTTCTTT. It specifies CASSGDRAENTEAFF.